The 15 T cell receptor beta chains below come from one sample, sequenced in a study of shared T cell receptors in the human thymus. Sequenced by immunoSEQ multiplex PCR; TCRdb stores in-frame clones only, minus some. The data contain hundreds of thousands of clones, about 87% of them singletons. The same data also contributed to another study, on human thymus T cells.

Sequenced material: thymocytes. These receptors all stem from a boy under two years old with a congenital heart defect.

The CDR3, as DNA: TGTGCCAGCAGCTCGACAGAACCCCACTACGAGCAGTACTTC. The encoded protein is CASSSTEPHYEQYF. V is TRBV5-5 and J is TRBJ2-7, with D possibly being TRBD1 (5 bases). Germline V gene sequence: CDR1 SGHKS, CDR2 YYEKEE (reference sequence). The CDR3 length is 14 residues. Trimming stripped 3 bases from V and 3 bases from J, with 13 bases between.

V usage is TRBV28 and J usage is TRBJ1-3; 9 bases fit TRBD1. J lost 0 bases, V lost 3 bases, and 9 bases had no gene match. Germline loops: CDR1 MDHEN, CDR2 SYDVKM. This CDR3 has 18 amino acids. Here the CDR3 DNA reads TGTGCCAGCAGTTTCGCCGGGACAGGGACTCTCTCTGGAAACACCATATATTTT. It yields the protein CASSFAGTGTLSGNTIYF.

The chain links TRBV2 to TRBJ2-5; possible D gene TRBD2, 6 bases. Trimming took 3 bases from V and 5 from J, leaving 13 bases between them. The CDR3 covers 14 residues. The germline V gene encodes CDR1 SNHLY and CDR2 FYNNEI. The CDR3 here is CASSERGGAETQYF. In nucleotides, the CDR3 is TGTGCCAGCAGTGAGAGGGGAGGTGCGGAGACCCAGTACTTC.

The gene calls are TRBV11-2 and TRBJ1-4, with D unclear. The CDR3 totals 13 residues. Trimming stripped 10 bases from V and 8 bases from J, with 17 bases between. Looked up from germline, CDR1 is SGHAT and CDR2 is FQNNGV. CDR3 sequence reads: CATSHGLGEKLFF. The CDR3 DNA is TGTGCCACCTCGCACGGACTAGGAGAAAAACTGTTTTTT.

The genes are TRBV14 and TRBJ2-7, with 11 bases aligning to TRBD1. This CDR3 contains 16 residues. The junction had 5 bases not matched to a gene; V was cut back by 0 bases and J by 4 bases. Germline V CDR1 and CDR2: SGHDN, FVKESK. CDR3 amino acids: CASSQDWTGGLYEQYF. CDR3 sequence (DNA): TGTGCCAGCAGCCAAGATTGGACAGGGGGCTTGTACGAGCAGTACTTC.

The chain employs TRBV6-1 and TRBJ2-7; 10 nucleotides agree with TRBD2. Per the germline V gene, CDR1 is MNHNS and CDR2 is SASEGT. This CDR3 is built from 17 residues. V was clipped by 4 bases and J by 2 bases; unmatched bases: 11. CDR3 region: CASSAKASGGQAYEQYF. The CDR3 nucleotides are TGTGCCAGCAGTGCTAAGGCTAGCGGGGGCCAGGCCTACGAGCAGTACTTC.

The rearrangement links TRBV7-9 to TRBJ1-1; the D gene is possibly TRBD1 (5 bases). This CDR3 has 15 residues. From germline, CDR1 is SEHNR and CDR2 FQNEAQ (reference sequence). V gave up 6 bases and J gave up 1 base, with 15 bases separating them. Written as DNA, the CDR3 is TGTGCCAGCAGAGAGCACCAGGGTTGGAACACTGAAGCTTTCTTT. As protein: CASREHQGWNTEAFF. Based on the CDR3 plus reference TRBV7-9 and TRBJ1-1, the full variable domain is DTGVSQNPRHKITKRGQNVTFRCDPISEHNRLYWYRQTLGQGPEFLTYFQNEAQLEKSRLLSDRFSAERPKGSFSTLEIQRTEQGDSAMYLCASREHQGWNTEAFFGQGTRLTVV.

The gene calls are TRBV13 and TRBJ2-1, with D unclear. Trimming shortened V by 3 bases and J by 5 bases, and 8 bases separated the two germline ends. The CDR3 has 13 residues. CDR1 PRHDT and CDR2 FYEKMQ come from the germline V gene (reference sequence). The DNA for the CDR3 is TGTGCCAGCAGCTTTCTTAGAGACAATGAGCAGTTCTTC. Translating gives CASSFLRDNEQFF.

The CDR3 here is CASSPYSGLAAKNIQYF. In nucleotides, the CDR3 is TGTGCCAGCAGCCCTTACTCGGGACTAGCAGCCAAAAACATTCAGTACTTC. The rearrangement uses TRBV11-2 and TRBJ2-4; 9 bases are shared with TRBD2. Looked up from germline, CDR1 is SGHAT and CDR2 is FQNNGV. The CDR3 runs to 17 residues. The J segment lost 0 bases and the V segment lost 5 bases, leaving 8 bases of the junction unmatched.

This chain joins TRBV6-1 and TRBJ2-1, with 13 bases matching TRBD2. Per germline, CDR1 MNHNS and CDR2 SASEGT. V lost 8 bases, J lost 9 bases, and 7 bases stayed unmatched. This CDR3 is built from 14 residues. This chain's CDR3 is CASLGLAGRGEQFF. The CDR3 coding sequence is TGTGCCAGCCTGGGACTAGCGGGACGGGGTGAGCAGTTCTTC.

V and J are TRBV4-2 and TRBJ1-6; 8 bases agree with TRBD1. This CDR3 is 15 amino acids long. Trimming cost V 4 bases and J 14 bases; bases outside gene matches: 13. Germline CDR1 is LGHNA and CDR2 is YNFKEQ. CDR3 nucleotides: TGTGCCAGCAGCCTCCGGACAGGGTCCCTACTTGCCCTCCACTTT. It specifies CASSLRTGSLLALHF.

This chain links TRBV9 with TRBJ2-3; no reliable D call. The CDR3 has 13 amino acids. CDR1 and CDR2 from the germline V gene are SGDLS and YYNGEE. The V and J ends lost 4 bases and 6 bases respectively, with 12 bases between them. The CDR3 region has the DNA TGTGCCAGCAGCTTCCTTCCCTTGGATACGCAGTATTTT. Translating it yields CASSFLPLDTQYF.

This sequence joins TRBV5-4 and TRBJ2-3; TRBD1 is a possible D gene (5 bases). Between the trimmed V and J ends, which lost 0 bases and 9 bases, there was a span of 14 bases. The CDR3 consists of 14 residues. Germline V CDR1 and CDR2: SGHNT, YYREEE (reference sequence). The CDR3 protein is CASSLGQGCGTQYF. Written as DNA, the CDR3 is TGTGCCAGCAGCTTGGGGCAGGGCTGTGGCACGCAGTATTTT.

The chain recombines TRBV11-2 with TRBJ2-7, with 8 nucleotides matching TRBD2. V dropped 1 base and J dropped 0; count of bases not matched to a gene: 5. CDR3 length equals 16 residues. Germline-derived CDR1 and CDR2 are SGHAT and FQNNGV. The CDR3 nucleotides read TGTGCCAGCAGCTTAGGTATTAGCGGGAACTCCTACGAGCAGTACTTC. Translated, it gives CASSLGISGNSYEQYF. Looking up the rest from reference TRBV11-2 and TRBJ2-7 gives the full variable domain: EAGVAQSPRYKIIEKRQSVAFWCNPISGHATLYWYQQILGQGPKLLIQFQNNGVVDDSQLPKDRFSAERLKGVDSTLKIQPAKLEDSAVYLCASSLGISGNSYEQYFGPGTRLTVT.

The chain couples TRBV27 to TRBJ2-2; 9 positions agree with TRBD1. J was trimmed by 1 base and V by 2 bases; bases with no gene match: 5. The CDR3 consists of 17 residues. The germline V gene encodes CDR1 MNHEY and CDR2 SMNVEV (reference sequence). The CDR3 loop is CASSLTGGGGNTGELFF. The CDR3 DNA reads TGTGCCAGCAGTTTAACAGGGGGCGGCGGGAACACCGGGGAGCTGTTTTTT.